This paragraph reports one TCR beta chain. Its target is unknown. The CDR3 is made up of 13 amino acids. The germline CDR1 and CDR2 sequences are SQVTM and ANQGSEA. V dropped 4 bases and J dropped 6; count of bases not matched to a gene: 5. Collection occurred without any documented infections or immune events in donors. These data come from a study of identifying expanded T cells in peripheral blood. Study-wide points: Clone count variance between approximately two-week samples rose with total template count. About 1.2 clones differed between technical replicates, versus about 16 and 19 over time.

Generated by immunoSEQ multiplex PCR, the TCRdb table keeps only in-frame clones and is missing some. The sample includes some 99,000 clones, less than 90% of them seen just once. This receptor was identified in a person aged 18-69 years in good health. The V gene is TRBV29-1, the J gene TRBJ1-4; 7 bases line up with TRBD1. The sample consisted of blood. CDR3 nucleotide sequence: TGCAGCGTTGGTGGGACAGCGGATGAAAAACTGTTTTTT. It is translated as CSVGGTADEKLFF.